The 21 T cell receptor beta chains below come from one sample, sequenced in a study of shared T cell receptors in the human thymus. TCRdb's copy holds only in-frame clones and misses some; the assay was immunoSEQ multiplex PCR. Found here are 700,000 or so clones, approximately 83% of them singletons; the top ten hold about 0.011%. These sequences were also reported in another study, on human thymus T cells.

Sequencing was carried out using thymocytes. Every receptor here comes from a girl less than two years old with a congenital heart defect.

This chain links TRBV4-1 with TRBJ2-2; possibly TRBD2 for D (5 bases). CDR3 length equals 14 residues. V shed 4 bases and J shed 6 bases, with 12 bases lying between them. From germline, CDR1 is MGHRA and CDR2 YSYEKL. CDR3 nucleotides: TGCGCCAGCAGCCCGCCCGGGGTGTCCGGGGAGCTGTTTTTT. This sequence encodes CASSPPGVSGELFF.

Worth noting for this clone: Sequence at one end of the junction differs from germline and may be a read error. The J gene is TRBJ1-2, the V gene TRBV11-3; no firm D call. CDR1 and CDR2 (germline): SGHNT, YENEEA. This CDR3 is built from 15 residues. CDR3 nucleotides: TGTGCCAGCGGCTTAGGTGGGGAGGAGGAAGGAGGCTACACCTTC. Its protein is CASGLGGEEEGGYTF.

This chain connects TRBV5-1 to TRBJ2-5, with 10 bases fitting TRBD2. The CDR3 loop spans 14 amino acids. CDR1 SGHRS and CDR2 YFSETQ come from the germline V gene. V shed 4 bases, J shed 3 bases, and the junction held 3 bases outside the gene matches. The CDR3 nucleotides read TGCGCCAGCAGCCCTGGACTAGCGGAAGAGACCCAGTACTTC. As protein: CASSPGLAEETQYF.

V usage is TRBV5-8 and J usage is TRBJ1-1, with D perhaps TRBD1 (5 bases). The germline gives CDR1 SGHTS, CDR2 YDEGEE. The CDR3 runs to 15 residues. The V end lost 4 bases, the J end lost 3 bases, and 16 bases lay between the germline ends. The chain's CDR3 is CASSVRRVRHTEAFF. DNA for the CDR3: TGTGCCAGCAGCGTCCGCAGGGTAAGGCACACTGAAGCTTTCTTT.

The chain uses TRBV6-6 and TRBJ1-1; TRBD1 matches 7 bases. Germline V CDR1 and CDR2: MNHNY, SVGAGI (reference sequence). This CDR3 is 16 amino acids long. V was clipped by 0 bases and J by 5 bases; unmatched bases: 9. The CDR3 sequence: CASSYSNLQGGTEAFF. The CDR3 DNA reads TGTGCCAGCAGTTACTCGAATTTGCAGGGGGGAACTGAAGCTTTCTTT.

The chain employs TRBV6-5 and TRBJ2-7; 8 nucleotides match TRBD2. CDR1 and CDR2 (germline): MNHEY, SVGAGI. This CDR3 has 15 residues. J was trimmed by 1 base and V by 2 bases; bases with no gene match: 4. CDR3: CASSYIGGESYEQYF. Written as DNA, the CDR3 is TGTGCCAGCAGTTACATCGGGGGGGAATCCTACGAGCAGTACTTC.

The rearrangement links TRBV5-1 to TRBJ2-5; 9 bases map to TRBD1. The germline gives CDR1 SGHRS, CDR2 YFSETQ. J lost 4 bases, V lost 4 bases, and 5 bases had no gene match. CDR3 length equals 14 residues. CDR3 region: CASSLTGGAETQYF. In DNA form, the CDR3 reads TGCGCCAGCAGCCTCACAGGGGGCGCAGAGACCCAGTACTTC.

This clone was seen more than once but under ten times. This rearrangement joins TRBV4-1 to TRBJ2-5, with D possibly being TRBD1 (6 bases). V was cut by 4 bases and J by 1 base, with 28 bases left in between. This CDR3 has 20 residues. The germline V gene encodes CDR1 MGHRA and CDR2 YSYEKL. The CDR3 DNA reads TGCGCCAGCAGCCCTCGAGGTAGGACAGCAAGGGTGGCCCTCCAAGAGACCCAGTACTTC. This codes for CASSPRGRTARVALQETQYF.

The chain employs TRBV11-2 and TRBJ1-2; tentative D call: TRBD1 (5 bases). Germline CDR1 is SGHAT and CDR2 is FQNNGV. This CDR3 is 14 amino acids long. Trimming removed 5 bases at V and 4 bases at J, with 14 bases between. CDR3 nucleotides: TGTGCCAGCAGCCCCGCGGGGGGAATCTATGGCTACACCTTC. Translated, it gives CASSPAGGIYGYTF.

V usage is TRBV2 and J usage is TRBJ1-2, with no clear D. This CDR3 region has 12 residues. Trimming stripped 3 bases from V and 5 bases from J, with 7 bases between. In germline, CDR1 is SNHLY, CDR2 FYNNEI. CDR3 protein: CASSDKRYGYTF. For the CDR3, the DNA is TGTGCCAGCAGTGATAAGAGATATGGCTACACCTTC.

The chain joins TRBV27 to TRBJ2-5, with 7 bases fitting TRBD1. Germline CDR1 reads MNHEY; CDR2 reads SMNVEV (reference sequence). The CDR3 has 18 amino acids. After removal of 4 bases from V and 0 bases from J, the junction contained 14 bases not matched to a gene. The DNA for the CDR3 is TGTGCCAGCAGTTCCCGGGACAGCCAGGCAAAATACCAAGAGACCCAGTACTTC. Its protein product is CASSSRDSQAKYQETQYF.

The CDR3 is CASSPRSYQETQYF. In DNA form, the CDR3 reads TGCGCCAGCAGCCCCAGAAGTTACCAAGAGACCCAGTACTTC. The V and J genes are TRBV4-1 and TRBJ2-5; D gene uncertain. Trimming left V 4 bases short and J 0 bases short, with 9 bases between. Germline-derived CDR1 and CDR2 are MGHRA and YSYEKL. The CDR3 totals 14 residues.

The V and J genes are TRBV18 and TRBJ1-1, with D uncertain. Per germline, CDR1 KGHSH and CDR2 LQKENI. V was clipped by 3 bases and J by 5 bases, with 16 bases between them. The CDR3 consists of 15 residues. CDR3 DNA: TGTGCCAGCTCACCTCTTTCGTCCCTGGAGACTGAAGCTTTCTTT. Translated: CASSPLSSLETEAFF. Full variable domain (outside the CDR3, taken from reference TRBV18 and TRBJ1-1): NAGVMQNPRHLVRRRGQEARLRCSPMKGHSHVYWYRQLPEEGLKFMVYLQKENIIDESGMPKERFSAEFPKEGPSILRIQQVVRGDSAAYFCASSPLSSLETEAFFGQGTRLTVV.

The genes are TRBV2 and TRBJ1-1; 10 bases fit TRBD1. Losses at the gene ends were 3 bases for V and 0 bases for J; bases not matched to a gene: 4. This CDR3 has 16 residues. The germline gives CDR1 SNHLY, CDR2 FYNNEI. CDR3 amino acids: CASSDRTGGMNTEAFF. In DNA, the CDR3 is TGTGCCAGCAGTGACCGGACAGGGGGAATGAACACTGAAGCTTTCTTT.

This clone was counted a few times. The chain uses TRBV6-1 and TRBJ2-2; TRBD1 agrees at 12 bases. J lost 4 bases, V lost 8 bases, and 5 bases had no gene match. Germline loops: CDR1 MNHNS, CDR2 SASEGT. The CDR3 length is 15 residues. The CDR3 DNA reads as TGTGCCAGCGGGGGACAGGGGGCTAGCACCGGGGAGCTGTTTTTT. Translated, it gives CASGGQGASTGELFF.

The rearrangement links TRBV2 to TRBJ2-1; D gene uncertain. Germline CDR1 is SNHLY and CDR2 is FYNNEI. This CDR3 has 11 residues. The germline V and J ends were trimmed by 4 bases and 8 bases, with 6 bases remaining between them. The CDR3 is CASSVLDEQFF. DNA of the CDR3: TGTGCCAGCAGTGTCCTAGATGAGCAGTTCTTC.

This clone has only a few counts. The chain uses TRBV27 and TRBJ1-2, with D perhaps matching TRBD1 (5 bases). V was shortened by 8 bases and J by 6 bases, with 19 bases between the two germline ends. Germline loops: CDR1 MNHEY, CDR2 SMNVEV (reference sequence). There are 14 residues in the CDR3. The chain's CDR3 is CASRGRDILHGYTF. The CDR3 coding sequence is TGTGCCAGCCGAGGCAGGGATATTCTCCATGGCTACACCTTC.

This clone showed up just a few times. The CDR3 spells CASSGTGENTEAFF. The CDR3 DNA reads as TGTGCCAGCAGTGGGACAGGGGAGAACACTGAAGCTTTCTTT. V and J are TRBV25-1 and TRBJ1-1, with TRBD1 matching 9 bases. Germline CDR1 MGHDK, CDR2 SYGVNS. The J segment lost 1 base and the V segment lost 4 bases, leaving 1 base of the junction unmatched. This CDR3 contains 14 residues.

V is TRBV6-1 and J is TRBJ2-1, with TRBD1 matching 7 bases. CDR3 length equals 12 residues. Germline CDR1 MNHNS, CDR2 SASEGT. Trimming took 3 bases from V and 12 from J; bases not matched to a gene: 5. The CDR3 loop reads CASSDENRGQFF. As DNA, the CDR3 is TGTGCCAGCAGTGACGAGAACAGGGGGCAGTTCTTC.

This clone showed up just once. The chain carries TRBV28 and TRBJ1-5, with TRBD1 matching 10 bases. The ends lost 4 bases at V and 6 bases at J; junction bases unmatched: 12. CDR3 length: 17 amino acids. CDR1 and CDR2 from the germline V gene are MDHEN and SYDVKM. CDR3 sequence (DNA): TGTGCCAGCAGTTCTGCGACAGGGGGCTGGTCTGGTCAGCCCCAGCATTTT. Translation: CASSSATGGWSGQPQHF.

The CDR3 is CASSPFGEGYYGYTF. CDR3 nucleotide sequence: TGCGCCAGCAGCCCCTTTGGGGAGGGATACTATGGCTACACCTTC. This sequence joins TRBV4-3 and TRBJ1-2; D remains ambiguous. The length of the CDR3 is 15 residues. Germline-derived CDR1 and CDR2 are LGHNA and YSLEER. Trimming took off 4 bases at V and 3 bases at J, with 15 bases between the two ends.